Shown below are 29 T cell receptor beta chains from a single sample sequenced in a study of blood T cell repertoires in COVID-19. This table comes from immunoSEQ multiplex PCR, and its TCRdb copy is limited to in-frame clones, with some not included. The sample consists of roughly 290,000 clones, approximately 85% of them appearing once. The specimen was peripheral blood. These receptors were obtained from a human donor with COVID-19, enrolled during active disease. The donor label of this sample is uncertain.

The chain carries TRBV28 and TRBJ1-1; no clear D gene. V lost 5 bases to trimming and J lost 1 base, with 11 bases between them. CDR1 and CDR2 (germline): MDHEN, SYDVKM. The CDR3 loop spans 14 amino acids. CDR3 sequence: CASSPPRWNTEAFF. The CDR3 nucleotides are TGTGCCAGCAGTCCCCCGAGGTGGAACACTGAAGCTTTCTTT.

In this sample, this clone turned up once. V and J are TRBV11-2 and TRBJ2-1, with D perhaps matching TRBD1 (5 bases). CDR1 is SGHAT, CDR2 FQNNGV, per germline. V lost 2 bases to trimming and J lost 7 bases, with 12 bases between them. This CDR3 has 14 residues. CDR3 protein: CASSLQGWANEQFF. In DNA, the CDR3 is TGTGCCAGCAGCTTACAGGGTTGGGCGAATGAGCAGTTCTTC.

V is TRBV4-1 and J is TRBJ1-2, with 12 bases matching TRBD1. The trim removed 1 base at V and 5 bases at J, leaving 8 bases unmatched. The germline CDR1 and CDR2 sequences are MGHRA and YSYEKL. The CDR3 is 17 amino acids. The CDR3 DNA is TGCGCCAGCAGCCAAGTCGGGACAGGGGGCATGTCGTATGGCTACACCTTC. This encodes CASSQVGTGGMSYGYTF.

The V and J genes are TRBV6-4 and TRBJ2-1; 7 nucleotides line up with TRBD2. Unmatched junction bases numbered 6, after V lost 2 bases and J lost 2 bases. The length of the CDR3 is 16 residues. Germline CDR1 reads MRHNA; CDR2 reads SNTAGT. The CDR3 spells CASSDGAGSPYNEQFF. The CDR3 DNA reads TGTGCCAGCAGTGACGGAGCGGGAAGTCCCTACAATGAGCAGTTCTTC.

The V and J genes are TRBV14 and TRBJ2-2; D remains ambiguous. The CDR3 covers 16 residues. Germline values: CDR1 SGHDN, CDR2 FVKESK. The V gene lost 2 bases and the J gene lost 0 bases, with 10 bases spanning the gap. DNA of the CDR3: TGTGCCAGCAGCCAAAGTTCCGGGTCGAACACCGGGGAGCTGTTTTTT. Translated: CASSQSSGSNTGELFF. The full variable domain, in which reference TRBV14 and TRBJ2-2 provide the parts outside the CDR3, is EAGVTQFPSHSVIEKGQTVTLRCDPISGHDNLYWYRRVMGKEIKFLLHFVKESKQDESGMPNNRFLAERTGGTYSTLKVQPAELEDSGVYFCASSQSSGSNTGELFFGEGSRLTVL.

The gene calls are TRBV3-1 (or the pseudogene TRBV3-2) and TRBJ2-2; D uncertain. V was trimmed by 1 base and J by 6 bases, leaving 12 bases between them. Germline V gene sequence: CDR1 LGHDT, CDR2 YNNKEL (reference sequence). The CDR3 loop spans 15 amino acids. The CDR3 DNA is TGTGCCAGCAGCCAAGTTCTTGGAGTAGCCGGGGAGCTGTTTTTT. Translating gives CASSQVLGVAGELFF.

The chain uses TRBV7-6 and TRBJ1-1; 7 nucleotides match TRBD1. This CDR3 has 15 residues. Trimming at V came to 4 bases and at J to 1 base, leaving 6 bases not matched to a gene. Germline-derived CDR1 and CDR2 are SGHVS and FNYEAQ. CDR3 in DNA: TGTGCCAGCAGCTCTATTGGGACAGCGAACACTGAAGCTTTCTTT. This sequence encodes CASSSIGTANTEAFF.

The chain is built from TRBV5-1 and TRBJ2-1, with D hard to call. This CDR3 is 15 amino acids long. Trimming took 0 bases from V and 10 from J, leaving 17 bases between them. Germline V gene sequence: CDR1 SGHRS, CDR2 YFSETQ. CDR3 sequence: CASSLDGSGYLEQFF. The CDR3, as DNA: TGCGCCAGCAGCTTGGATGGTAGTGGTTATTTAGAGCAGTTCTTC.

The J gene is TRBJ1-4, the V gene TRBV28; TRBD1 aligns across 8 bases. The CDR3 spans 17 residues. Germline lookup yields CDR1 MDHEN and CDR2 SYDVKM. Unmatched junction bases numbered 11, after V lost 3 bases and J lost 5 bases. The CDR3 DNA reads as TGTGCCAGCAGTTTGGAACCGCAGGGGGCCGGGAATGAAAAACTGTTTTTT. This gives the protein CASSLEPQGAGNEKLFF.

The V and J genes are TRBV6-5 and TRBJ1-5, with D possibly TRBD1 on 5 matching bases. Germline lookup yields CDR1 MNHEY and CDR2 SVGAGI. V dropped 0 bases and J dropped 3 bases, with 12 bases sitting between them. The CDR3 is 16 residues long. The CDR3: CASSYSVPTDNQPQHF. The CDR3 coding sequence is TGTGCCAGCAGTTACTCGGTCCCGACAGACAATCAGCCCCAGCATTTT.

This chain connects TRBV2 to TRBJ2-7, with 13 bases identical to TRBD2. The germline gives CDR1 SNHLY, CDR2 FYNNEI. After removal of 5 bases from V and 4 bases from J, the junction contained 8 bases not matched to a gene. CDR3 length: 16 residues. This chain's CDR3 is CASSSRTTSGGYEQYF. The CDR3 region has the DNA TGTGCCAGCAGTTCGAGAACGACTAGCGGGGGGTACGAGCAGTACTTC.

The chain recombines TRBV19 with TRBJ1-3; D gene ambiguous. V lost 6 bases and J lost 1, with 7 bases in between. Germline CDR1 is LNHDA and CDR2 is SQIVND (reference sequence). The CDR3 extends over 13 amino acids. In nucleotides, the CDR3 is TGTGCCAGTAGCGAGACTTCTGGAAACACCATATATTTT. Residues: CASSETSGNTIYF.

V and J are TRBV5-1 and TRBJ1-4, with TRBD1 matching 7 bases. There are 16 residues in the CDR3. Germline loops: CDR1 SGHRS, CDR2 YFSETQ. V lost 2 bases, J lost 3 bases, and 7 bases stayed unmatched. CDR3 nucleotides: TGCGCCAGCAGCTTAGATCCGGGACAGCCTAATGAAAAACTGTTTTTT. This translates into CASSLDPGQPNEKLFF.

This clone was counted a single time. The chain has TRBV28 and TRBJ1-1; D ambiguous. This CDR3 comprises 12 residues. Germline CDR1 and CDR2: MDHEN and SYDVKM. The germline V and J ends were trimmed by 6 bases and 1 base, with 6 bases remaining between them. The DNA for the CDR3 is TGTGCCAGCAGACAGACGAACACTGAAGCTTTCTTT. It encodes CASRQTNTEAFF.

The chain carries TRBV11-3 and TRBJ2-1; TRBD2 agrees at 10 bases. The CDR3 consists of 15 residues. Per germline, CDR1 SGHNT and CDR2 YENEEA. V lost 3 bases and J lost 4; bases outside the gene matches: 3. The CDR3 sequence is CASSFTSGNYNEQFF. For the CDR3, the DNA is TGTGCCAGCAGCTTTACTAGCGGGAATTACAATGAGCAGTTCTTC.

This chain uses TRBV7-2 with TRBJ1-4; 8 nucleotides align to TRBD1. The length of the CDR3 is 15 residues. Germline loops: CDR1 SGHTA, CDR2 FQGNSA. V trimming: 6 bases; J trimming: 1 base; junction bases outside the gene matches: 4. This CDR3 is CASRPTGETNEKLFF. The DNA of the CDR3 is TGTGCCAGCAGACCGACAGGGGAAACTAATGAAAAACTGTTTTTT.

The chain uses TRBV27 and TRBJ1-5, with D tentatively TRBD1 (5 bases). Germline loops: CDR1 MNHEY, CDR2 SMNVEV (reference sequence). The CDR3 runs to 16 residues. Trimming took off 3 bases at V and 0 bases at J, with 12 bases between the two ends. CDR3 residues: CASSFTGTHSNQPQHF. The CDR3, as DNA: TGTGCCAGCAGTTTCACAGGCACACATAGCAATCAGCCCCAGCATTTT.

The J gene is TRBJ1-5, the V gene TRBV19; D unresolved. Germline V gene data show CDR1 as LNHDA and CDR2 as SQIVND (reference sequence). Between the trimmed V and J ends, which lost 5 bases and 0 bases, there was a span of 11 bases. The CDR3 totals 15 residues. The CDR3 DNA reads TGTGCCAGTAGTCGCTCCCCAGATAGCAATCAGCCCCAGCATTTT. The encoded protein is CASSRSPDSNQPQHF.

The chain couples TRBV29-1 to TRBJ2-1; D may be TRBD1 (5 bases). CDR3 length equals 11 residues. Germline V lookup: CDR1 SQVTM, CDR2 ANQGSEA. Trimming pared 4 bases from V and 4 bases from J, leaving 5 bases between. CDR3 protein: CSVAGYNEQFF. CDR3 bases: TGCAGCGTTGCAGGGTACAATGAGCAGTTCTTC.

This clone has only one observation. V gene TRBV11-2 combines with J gene TRBJ1-1; D may be TRBD1 (6 bases). Germline V gene lookup returns CDR1 SGHAT and CDR2 FQNNGV. The V end lost 5 bases, the J end lost 10 bases, and 17 bases lay between the germline ends. This CDR3 spans 13 amino acids. Here the CDR3 DNA reads TGTGCCAGCAGCGCAGACGCACAGGGCCGAGCTTTCTTT. Its protein product is CASSADAQGRAFF.

The chain combines TRBV2 with TRBJ1-2; D may be TRBD1 (5 bases). The CDR3 sequence is 13 residues long. Looked up from germline, CDR1 is SNHLY and CDR2 is FYNNEI. Trimming removed 7 bases from V and 6 bases from J, with 15 bases in between. The CDR3 loop is CASTSSDIDGYTF. The CDR3 nucleotides read TGTGCCAGCACCTCATCGGACATAGATGGCTACACCTTC.

CDR3 nucleotides: TGTGCCAGCAGCAACAGCGGGAGTCGAGAGACCCAGTACTTC. Translation: CASSNSGSRETQYF. The chain carries TRBV5-4 and TRBJ2-5; 8 bases align to TRBD2. Trimming removed 4 bases from V and 4 bases from J; junction bases left unmatched: 6. This CDR3 is 14 amino acids long. CDR1 and CDR2 (germline): SGHNT, YYREEE (reference sequence).

The chain couples TRBV7-2 to TRBJ1-2; 7 nucleotides match TRBD1. Germline V gene data show CDR1 as SGHTA and CDR2 as FQGNSA. The junction had 8 bases not matched to a gene; V was cut back by 1 base and J by 6 bases. The CDR3 is made up of 15 amino acids. CDR3 nucleotide sequence: TGTGCCAGCAGCTTAGAGGGCAGGGGGTTCGATGGCTACACCTTC. It encodes CASSLEGRGFDGYTF.

This clone was recorded once. The CDR3 nucleotides are TGTGCCTGGAGGGGACATCCGAGCTCCTACGAGCAGTACTTC. Amino acid sequence: CAWRGHPSSYEQYF. The chain employs TRBV30 and TRBJ2-7, with D possibly matching TRBD1 (6 bases). In germline, CDR1 is GTSNPN, CDR2 SVGIG (reference sequence). The CDR3 length is 14 residues. V lost 3 bases and J 0 bases, leaving 12 bases between the germline ends.

J is TRBJ2-2 and V is TRBV7-2; D unclear. The CDR3 has 14 amino acids. V dropped 1 base and J dropped 5 bases, with 8 bases sitting between them. Germline lookup yields CDR1 SGHTA and CDR2 FQGNSA. CDR3: CASSLDSGTGELFF. Written as DNA, the CDR3 is TGTGCCAGCAGCTTAGACAGTGGGACCGGGGAGCTGTTTTTT.

J is TRBJ1-4 and V is TRBV28; D is perhaps TRBD1 (6 bases). V lost 6 bases, J lost 4 bases, and 12 bases lay in between. The CDR3 totals 14 residues. From germline, CDR1 is MDHEN and CDR2 SYDVKM. In DNA, the CDR3 is TGTGCCAGCAGCCCTGAGGGGGTTAATGAAAAACTGTTTTTT. It encodes CASSPEGVNEKLFF. Drawing the rest from reference TRBV28 and TRBJ1-4, the complete variable domain is DVKVTQSSRYLVKRTGEKVFLECVQDMDHENMFWYRQDPGLGLRLIYFSYDVKMKEKGDIPEGYSVSREKKERFSLILESASTNQTSMYLCASSPEGVNEKLFFGSGTQLSVL.

As concerns this clone: At one boundary the junction diverges from the germline segment, which might be a read error. The gene calls are TRBV7-7 and TRBJ2-5; 9 bases are shared with TRBD1. Germline CDR1 is SSHAT and CDR2 is FNYEAQ (reference sequence). This CDR3 comprises 15 residues. CDR3 bases: TGTGCTAGCAGCCCCGGGACAGGGACAGCTGAGACCCAGTACTTC. It specifies CASSPGTGTAETQYF.

This clone was picked up many times. This chain links TRBV10-2 with TRBJ1-5; TRBD1 agrees at 10 bases. The CDR3 spans 16 residues. Germline CDR1 WSHSY, CDR2 SAAADI. The trim removed 2 bases at V and 4 bases at J, leaving 5 bases unmatched. The CDR3 loop is CASSEPWTGGNQPQHF. CDR3 bases: TGCGCCAGCAGTGAGCCCTGGACAGGGGGGAATCAGCCCCAGCATTTT.

This chain uses TRBV6-5 with TRBJ1-5; 9 nucleotides agree with TRBD1. V lost 10 bases to trimming and J lost 5 bases; unmatched junction nucleotides: 3. The CDR3 consists of 12 residues. Germline-derived CDR1 and CDR2 are MNHEY and SVGAGI. The CDR3 DNA is TGTGCCACCCGGACAGGGGATCAGCCCCAGCATTTT. It is translated as CATRTGDQPQHF.